The clone carrying this T cell receptor (beta chain) was seen more than once but under ten times. Its antigen remains unidentified. The data were obtained in a study of T cell repertoires in cytomegalovirus infection. Study summary: Carrying CMV and the relevant HLA type showed in public TCR beta signatures. General observations from the study: CMV carriers having the relevant HLA were flagged by cumulative public TCR beta family frequency.

In TCRdb, the reads were re-called with MiXCR into one record per CDR3 protein. The sample has more than 650,000 distinct CDR3 sequences; about 40% are singletons. The germline CDR1 and CDR2 sequences are MGHRA and YSYEKL. V lost 3 bases and J lost 4, with 7 bases in between. The CDR3 consists of 12 residues. The source of this sequence is a human donor in good health (CMV status not recorded). Some clones in this sample may be carry-over from other donors' samples. Sequenced sample: PBMCs. V and J are TRBV4-1 and TRBJ2-7; D ambiguous. In nucleotides, the CDR3 is TGCGCCAGCAGCCAGGGGAAGTACGAGCAGTACTTC. Translation: CASSQGKYEQYF.